What follows is one T cell receptor beta chain and its context. Its antigen is not known. This sample was taken from a study of T cells after yellow fever vaccination. Universal primer sites and UMIs were introduced during 5'RACE template-switching synthesis of TCR cDNA. TCRdb reanalysed the 5' RACE reads using MiXCR and keeps one entry per CDR3 protein. Altogether some 420,000 distinct CDR3 sequences are present, around 20% being singletons, with the ten largest covering roughly a sixth. Study results and caveats: Overall, a small share of clonotypes was seen in both CD4 and CD8 compartments.

Specimen: PBMCs, collected before the yellow fever booster vaccination. This receptor was identified in a man aged 18 to 29 who received the YFV17D yellow fever vaccine.

CDR3 region: CASSPRTGTRGETQYF. Written as DNA, the CDR3 is TGTGCCAGCAGCCCAAGAACCGGGACTAGGGGGGAGACCCAGTACTTC. V usage is TRBV7-9 and J usage is TRBJ2-5; 8 bases map to TRBD2. Germline V lookup: CDR1 SEHNR, CDR2 FQNEAQ (reference sequence). V lost 5 bases, J lost 5 bases, and 13 bases stayed unmatched. This CDR3 is 16 amino acids long.